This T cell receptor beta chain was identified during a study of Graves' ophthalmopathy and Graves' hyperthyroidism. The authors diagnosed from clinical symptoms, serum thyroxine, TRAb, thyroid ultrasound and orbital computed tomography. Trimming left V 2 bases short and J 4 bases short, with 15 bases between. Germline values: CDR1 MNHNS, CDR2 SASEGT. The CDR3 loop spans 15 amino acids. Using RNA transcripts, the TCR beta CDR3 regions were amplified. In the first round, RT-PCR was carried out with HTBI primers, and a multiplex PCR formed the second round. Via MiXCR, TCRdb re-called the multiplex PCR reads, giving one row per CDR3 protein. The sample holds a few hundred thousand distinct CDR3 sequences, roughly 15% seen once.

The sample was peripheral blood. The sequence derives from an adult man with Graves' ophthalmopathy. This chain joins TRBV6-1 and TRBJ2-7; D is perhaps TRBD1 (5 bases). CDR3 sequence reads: CASSEPGRASYEQYF. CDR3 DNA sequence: TGTGCCAGCAGTGAACCGGGCAGGGCATCGTACGAGCAGTACTTC.